This T cell receptor (beta chain) was captured by sequencing in a study of control samples from healthy donors and cancer patients. Generated by immunoSEQ multiplex PCR, the TCRdb table keeps only in-frame clones and is missing some. The data hold about 79,000 clones, with under 95% observed a single time. The CDR3 is 16 amino acids. V shed 5 bases and J 4 bases; nucleotides not matched to a gene: 8. Per germline, CDR1 LNHDA and CDR2 SQIVND (reference sequence). The receptor was isolated from a woman aged 35 to 49 with lung cancer. The material sequenced was PBMCs. The chain recombines TRBV19 with TRBJ2-3, with 11 bases matching TRBD2. The CDR3 coding sequence is TGTGCCAGTAGTCTGACTAGCGGGGCCGGTGCAGATACGCAGTATTTT. Its translation is CASSLTSGAGADTQYF.